The text below deals with one T cell receptor beta chain. Enrollees, about 18 to 89 years old, lived in about two dozen US areas. Assignment of participants to cohorts was predicated upon participant-reported clinical history. The trim removed 6 bases at V and 4 bases at J, leaving 10 bases unmatched. The CDR3 is made up of 15 amino acids. Germline CDR1 is SEHNR and CDR2 is FQNEAQ (reference sequence). Some clones are missing from TCRdb's copy, which holds only in-frame ones; the method was immunoSEQ multiplex PCR. The sample has 400,000 or so clones, roughly 86% seen once; the top ten hold roughly 2%. This sample was included in a study of blood T cell repertoires in COVID-19. Across the whole study: The United States, Italy and Spain supplied acute and convalescent COVID-19 samples. PBMCs, B-cell-depleted T cells, or T cells were the source of the cDNA or gDNA that made up the material.

The receptor's source is a woman aged 40-49 years with acute COVID-19. The sequenced sample was PBMCs or T cells enriched from blood (not recorded which). This rearrangement joins TRBV7-9 to TRBJ1-2, with 8 nucleotides matching TRBD1. CDR3: CASSRRTGKGYGYTF. The CDR3 DNA reads as TGTGCCAGCAGTCGGAGGACAGGGAAGGGCTATGGCTACACCTTC.